These T cell receptor beta chains were read from a single sample in a study of graft-versus-host responses after intestinal transplantation. Only in-frame clones appear in the TCRdb table, and some are missing; sequencing was by immunoSEQ multiplex PCR. Among about 71,000 clones listed, around 95% were seen once. These receptors have no known antigen. The specimen comprised unstimulated CD8+ T cells sorted from spleen or lymph node cells, sampled before intestinal transplant. These receptors were obtained from a human donor who received an intestinal transplant. Each CDR3 is given with its conserved first and last residue. D genes are given only for firm matches. Not all rows give a size; the values are once, few, many and, for expanded clones, a class.

v_call: TRBV27; clone_size: NA; j_call: TRBJ2-1; d_call: TRBD2; cdr3_aa: CASSLSAGDYNEQFF; cdr3_nt: TGTGCCAGCAGTTTATCAGCGGGAGATTACAATGAGCAGTTCTTC
v_call: TRBV28; clone_size: NA; j_call: TRBJ2-3; d_call: TRBD2; cdr3_aa: CASSSTRRLAGPEDTQYF; cdr3_nt: TGTGCCAGCAGTTCGACCCGTCGGCTAGCGGGCCCTGAGGATACGCAGTATTTT
v_call: TRBV27; clone_size: NA; j_call: TRBJ2-3; d_call: TRBD2; cdr3_aa: CASSLWGTTSGSTDTQYF; cdr3_nt: TGTGCCAGCAGTTTATGGGGGACGACTAGCGGGAGCACAGATACGCAGTATTTT
v_call: TRBV4-1; clone_size: NA; j_call: TRBJ2-3; d_call: NA; cdr3_aa: CASSQQFSVTDTQYF; cdr3_nt: TGCGCCAGCAGCCAACAATTTTCGGTCACAGATACGCAGTATTTT
v_call: TRBV27; clone_size: NA; j_call: TRBJ2-3; d_call: NA; cdr3_aa: CVTEGDSDTQYF; cdr3_nt: TGTGTAACGGAGGGGGATTCAGATACGCAGTATTTT
v_call: TRBV19; clone_size: NA; j_call: TRBJ1-5; d_call: TRBD1; cdr3_aa: CASSSTYRGSNQPQHF; cdr3_nt: TGTGCCAGTAGTTCAACTTACAGGGGGTCAAATCAGCCCCAGCATTTT
v_call: TRBV6-9; clone_size: NA; j_call: TRBJ2-1; d_call: TRBD2; cdr3_aa: CASSLGLGDNEQFF; cdr3_nt: TGTGCCAGCAGCCTTGGACTAGGCGACAATGAGCAGTTCTTC
v_call: TRBV27; clone_size: NA; j_call: TRBJ1-2; d_call: TRBD1; cdr3_aa: CASSLRTGVGYTF; cdr3_nt: TGTGCCAGCAGTCTTAGGACAGGGGTCGGCTACACCTTC
v_call: TRBV5-1; clone_size: NA; j_call: TRBJ1-2; d_call: TRBD1; cdr3_aa: CASSPGIVAGQGGTNYGYTF; cdr3_nt: TGCGCCAGCAGCCCTGGGATAGTCGCCGGACAGGGAGGCACTAACTATGGCTACACCTTC
v_call: TRBV7-6; clone_size: NA; j_call: TRBJ1-4; d_call: TRBD1; cdr3_aa: CASTPSTGREGKLFF; cdr3_nt: TGTGCCAGCACCCCCTCGACAGGGAGGGAAGGAAAACTGTTTTTT
v_call: TRBV9; clone_size: NA; j_call: TRBJ1-3; d_call: NA; cdr3_aa: CASSFDGSSGNTIYF; cdr3_nt: TGTGCCAGCAGCTTTGACGGGAGCTCTGGAAACACCATATATTTT
v_call: TRBV7-6; clone_size: NA; j_call: TRBJ2-7; d_call: TRBD2; cdr3_aa: CASSPFSGSYEQYF; cdr3_nt: TGTGCCAGCAGCCCCTTTAGCGGGAGCTACGAGCAGTACTTC
v_call: TRBV7-3; clone_size: NA; j_call: TRBJ2-5; d_call: TRBD2; cdr3_aa: CASRIGREQETQYF; cdr3_nt: TGTGCCAGCCGGATCGGGAGGGAACAAGAGACCCAGTACTTC
v_call: TRBV7-8; clone_size: NA; j_call: TRBJ2-7; d_call: TRBD2; cdr3_aa: CASSLVSSIAGGFHEQYF; cdr3_nt: TGTGCCAGCAGCTTAGTGTCGTCAATAGCGGGAGGATTCCACGAGCAGTACTTC
v_call: TRBV6-6; clone_size: NA; j_call: TRBJ2-7; d_call: NA; cdr3_aa: CASSYPARDTSYEQYF; cdr3_nt: TGTGCCAGCAGTTACCCAGCCCGGGACACCTCCTACGAGCAGTACTTC
v_call: TRBV6-1; clone_size: few; j_call: TRBJ2-2; d_call: TRBD1; cdr3_aa: CASQDRANTGELFF; cdr3_nt: TGTGCCAGCCAGGACAGGGCGAACACCGGGGAGCTGTTTTTT
v_call: TRBV4-1; clone_size: NA; j_call: TRBJ1-1; d_call: NA; cdr3_aa: CASSQGWGGWDTEAFF; cdr3_nt: TGCGCCAGCAGCCAAGGTTGGGGGGGATGGGACACTGAAGCTTTCTTT
v_call: TRBV9; clone_size: NA; j_call: TRBJ1-1; d_call: NA; cdr3_aa: CASSVEGGGTEAFF; cdr3_nt: TGTGCCAGCAGCGTAGAAGGGGGAGGGACTGAAGCTTTCTTT
v_call: TRBV2; clone_size: NA; j_call: TRBJ1-1; d_call: NA; cdr3_aa: CASIIGTTTLAFF; cdr3_nt: TGTGCCAGCATTATCGGGACTACTACTTTAGCTTTCTTT
v_call: TRBV5-6; clone_size: NA; j_call: TRBJ2-2; d_call: NA; cdr3_aa: CASSLIQENTGELFF; cdr3_nt: TGTGCCAGCAGCTTGATCCAGGAGAACACCGGGGAGCTGTTTTTT
v_call: TRBV11-2; clone_size: NA; j_call: TRBJ2-7; d_call: NA; cdr3_aa: CASSPGGRDSSYEQYF; cdr3_nt: TGTGCCAGCAGCCCCGGGGGGCGCGACAGCTCCTACGAGCAGTACTTC
v_call: TRBV7-9; clone_size: NA; j_call: TRBJ2-1; d_call: NA; cdr3_aa: CASSPQQRSYNEQFF; cdr3_nt: TGTGCCAGCAGCCCTCAGCAGCGGAGTTACAATGAGCAGTTCTTC
v_call: TRBV28; clone_size: NA; j_call: TRBJ2-1; d_call: NA; cdr3_aa: CASSMSSEQFF; cdr3_nt: TGTGCCAGCAGTATGTCATCTGAGCAGTTCTTC
v_call: TRBV7-9; clone_size: once; j_call: TRBJ1-1; d_call: NA; cdr3_aa: CASSLDGVQAFF; cdr3_nt: TGTGCCAGCAGCTTAGACGGGGTCCAGGCTTTCTTT
v_call: TRBV30; clone_size: NA; j_call: TRBJ1-1; d_call: NA; cdr3_aa: CAWSLGGGNTEAFF; cdr3_nt: TGTGCCTGGAGTCTAGGGGGGGGAAACACTGAAGCTTTCTTT
v_call: TRBV27; clone_size: NA; j_call: TRBJ1-5; d_call: NA; cdr3_aa: CASSSILTSNQPQHF; cdr3_nt: TGTGCCAGCAGCAGTATCCTGACTAGCAATCAGCCCCAGCATTTT
v_call: TRBV9; clone_size: once; j_call: TRBJ1-4; d_call: TRBD1; cdr3_aa: CASSPSDRVWTNEKLFF; cdr3_nt: TGTGCCAGCAGCCCCTCGGACAGGGTTTGGACTAATGAAAAACTGTTTTTT
v_call: TRBV5-1; clone_size: NA; j_call: TRBJ1-4; d_call: TRBD1; cdr3_aa: CASKTQGEKLFF; cdr3_nt: TGCGCCAGCAAGACACAGGGGGAAAAACTGTTTTTT
v_call: TRBV4-1; clone_size: NA; j_call: TRBJ2-1; d_call: NA; cdr3_aa: CASSQDNNEQFF; cdr3_nt: TGCGCCAGCAGCCAAGATAACAATGAGCAGTTCTTC
v_call: TRBV19; clone_size: NA; j_call: TRBJ2-3; d_call: NA; cdr3_aa: CASSTAWATDTQYF; cdr3_nt: TGTGCCAGTAGCACAGCCTGGGCCACAGATACGCAGTATTTT
v_call: TRBV27; clone_size: NA; j_call: TRBJ2-1; d_call: NA; cdr3_aa: CASSPNSYNEQFF; cdr3_nt: TGTGCCAGCTCCCCGAACTCCTACAATGAGCAGTTCTTC
v_call: TRBV7-6; clone_size: NA; j_call: TRBJ2-3; d_call: NA; cdr3_aa: CASSLVARQTMGTDTQYF; cdr3_nt: TGTGCCAGCAGCTTAGTGGCTCGACAAACAATGGGCACAGATACGCAGTATTTT
v_call: TRBV7-2; clone_size: NA; j_call: TRBJ1-2; d_call: NA; cdr3_aa: CASSLATYYGYTF; cdr3_nt: TGTGCCAGCAGCCTAGCCACATACTATGGCTACACCTTC
v_call: TRBV5-1; clone_size: NA; j_call: TRBJ2-7; d_call: NA; cdr3_aa: CASSLAYEQYF; cdr3_nt: TGCGCCAGCAGCTTGGCGTACGAGCAGTACTTC
v_call: TRBV9; clone_size: NA; j_call: TRBJ2-1; d_call: NA; cdr3_aa: CASSVGSGTGNEQFF; cdr3_nt: TGTGCCAGCAGCGTAGGGAGCGGGACAGGTAATGAGCAGTTCTTC
v_call: TRBV4-1; clone_size: once; j_call: TRBJ1-5; d_call: NA; cdr3_aa: CASSQVLGRVDQPQHF; cdr3_nt: TGCGCCAGCAGCCAAGTTTTGGGAAGGGTGGATCAGCCCCAGCATTTT
v_call: TRBV9; clone_size: NA; j_call: TRBJ2-3; d_call: NA; cdr3_aa: CASSAETPDTQYF; cdr3_nt: TGTGCCAGCAGCGCCGAAACCCCAGATACGCAGTATTTT
v_call: TRBV18; clone_size: NA; j_call: TRBJ2-3; d_call: TRBD2; cdr3_aa: CASSPPTSGTMFWPDTQYF; cdr3_nt: TGTGCCAGCTCACCACCGACTAGCGGGACGATGTTTTGGCCAGATACGCAGTATTTT
v_call: TRBV14; clone_size: NA; j_call: TRBJ2-3; d_call: TRBD2; cdr3_aa: CASSQVLERGSTDTQYF; cdr3_nt: TGTGCCAGCAGCCAAGTTTTAGAGCGGGGAAGCACAGATACGCAGTATTTT
v_call: TRBV6-1; clone_size: NA; j_call: TRBJ2-3; d_call: TRBD2; cdr3_aa: CASSDRDGDYHRMDTQYF; cdr3_nt: TGTGCCAGCAGTGACCGTGATGGGGACTACCATAGGATGGATACGCAGTATTTT
v_call: TRBV28; clone_size: NA; j_call: TRBJ2-1; d_call: NA; cdr3_aa: CASHRVDNEQFF; cdr3_nt: TGTGCCAGCCACAGGGTTGACAATGAGCAGTTCTTC
v_call: TRBV27; clone_size: NA; j_call: TRBJ2-7; d_call: TRBD2; cdr3_aa: CASSQGTSSYEQYF; cdr3_nt: TGTGCCAGCAGTCAAGGGACTAGCTCCTACGAGCAGTACTTC
v_call: TRBV9; clone_size: NA; j_call: TRBJ2-5; d_call: NA; cdr3_aa: CASNIGGRQETQYF; cdr3_nt: TGTGCCAGCAATATCGGTGGCAGACAAGAGACCCAGTACTTC
v_call: TRBV11-1; clone_size: NA; j_call: TRBJ2-5; d_call: TRBD2; cdr3_aa: CASSLAGASGENQETQYF; cdr3_nt: TGTGCCAGCAGCTTAGCCGGAGCTAGCGGGGAGAACCAAGAGACCCAGTACTTC